This T cell receptor beta chain was sequenced in a study of blood T cell repertoires in COVID-19. Turning to the study itself: In each case, the material was cDNA or gDNA derived from T cells, B-cell-depleted T cells, or PBMCs.

V lost 5 bases and J lost 8; bases outside the gene matches: 4. The CDR3 runs 12 residues. Germline values: CDR1 KGHDR, CDR2 SFDVKD. TCRdb keeps only in-frame clones here, not all; method: immunoSEQ multiplex PCR. The data contain approximately 270,000 clones, approximately 86% of them singletons. The rearrangement joins TRBV24-1 to TRBJ1-1; 7 bases map to TRBD1. The material sequenced was peripheral blood. This TCR was sampled from a man aged 35 to 55 with active or convalescent COVID-19. In DNA, the CDR3 is TGTGCCACCAGTGGGGCAGGGGGGGAAGCTTTCTTT. Protein product: CATSGAGGEAFF.